The 21 T cell receptor beta chains below come from one sample, sequenced in a study of T cell responses to AZD1222 COVID-19 vaccine. Using immunoSEQ multiplex PCR, the repertoire was profiled, and TCRdb retains in-frame clones only, with some absent. The sample includes around 140,000 clones, more than 85% of them seen just once. The sample consisted of peripheral blood, taken on day 0 of AZD1222 vaccination. The receptors derive from an adult in good health.

This chain connects TRBV7-2 to TRBJ2-7; 7 positions match TRBD2. The J segment lost 2 bases and the V segment lost 1 base, leaving 8 bases of the junction unmatched. The CDR3 loop spans 16 amino acids. Germline V gene data show CDR1 as SGHTA and CDR2 as FQGNSA. CDR3 amino acids: CASSLGGLGDPYEQYF. The CDR3 DNA is TGTGCCAGCAGCTTAGGAGGACTAGGGGACCCCTACGAGCAGTACTTC.

CDR3 nucleotide sequence: TGTGCCAGCAGCTTAAGGGGAGACATTCAGTACTTC. It encodes CASSLRGDIQYF. The chain links TRBV7-9 to TRBJ2-4, with D tentatively TRBD1 or TRBD2 (5 bases each). CDR3 size: 12 residues. Germline CDR1 reads SEHNR; CDR2 reads FQNEAQ (reference sequence). Trimming removed 2 bases from V and 8 bases from J, with 7 bases in between.

The sample holds one count of this clone. The chain joins TRBV4-3 to TRBJ1-3; 7 bases align to TRBD1. The junction had 9 bases not matched to a gene; V was cut back by 2 bases and J by 2 bases. Per germline, CDR1 LGHNA and CDR2 YSLEER. CDR3 length: 17 amino acids. The CDR3 loop is CASSQTPTGNAGNTIYF. The DNA for the CDR3 is TGCGCCAGCAGCCAAACCCCGACAGGGAACGCTGGAAACACCATATATTTT.

The chain joins TRBV4-1 to TRBJ2-1, with D maybe TRBD2 (6 bases). Germline CDR1 and CDR2: MGHRA and YSYEKL. The CDR3 sequence is 16 residues long. Trimming took off 1 base at V and 4 bases at J, with 14 bases between the two ends. CDR3 amino acids: CASSQVRAGSYNEQFF. DNA for the CDR3: TGCGCCAGCAGCCAAGTAAGAGCGGGTTCTTACAATGAGCAGTTCTTC.

The chain has TRBV6-1 and TRBJ1-1; D might be TRBD1 (5 bases). CDR1 is MNHNS and CDR2 is SASEGT in the germline V gene. This CDR3 is built from 14 residues. Trimming removed 2 bases from V and 0 bases from J, with 7 bases in between. This CDR3 is CASSEWGVNTEAFF. The DNA of the CDR3 is TGTGCCAGCAGTGAATGGGGGGTGAACACTGAAGCTTTCTTT.

The rearrangement joins TRBV2 to TRBJ2-7, with D perhaps matching TRBD1 (6 bases). The CDR3 extends over 14 amino acids. Germline V gives CDR1 SNHLY, CDR2 FYNNEI. Trimming took off 7 bases at V and 2 bases at J, with 15 bases between the two ends. DNA for the CDR3: TGTGCCAGCACCACTAGGACAGAGACCTACGAGCAGTACTTC. Translating it yields CASTTRTETYEQYF.

The chain combines TRBV13 with TRBJ2-7; D perhaps matches TRBD2 (6 bases). Trimming cost V 4 bases and J 11 bases, with 15 bases left between them. CDR1 PRHDT and CDR2 FYEKMQ come from the germline V gene (reference sequence). The length of the CDR3 is 12 residues. The CDR3 DNA sequence: TGTGCCAGCAGCTCGGGAGCCCCGGAGGAGTACTTC. Amino acids: CASSSGAPEEYF.

This clone was observed many times. The rearrangement joins TRBV19 to TRBJ1-2; 7 bases agree with TRBD1. Germline trimming cut 10 bases from V and 8 bases from J; bases unmatched to any gene: 10. Germline V lookup: CDR1 LNHDA, CDR2 SQIVND (reference sequence). The CDR3 contains 12 residues. This CDR3 reads CATMEGADGYTF. The CDR3 DNA sequence: TGTGCCACCATGGAGGGGGCTGACGGCTACACCTTC.

The rearrangement links TRBV14 to TRBJ2-2; no clear D gene. V lost 5 bases and J lost 5, with 15 bases in between. Germline loops: CDR1 SGHDN, CDR2 FVKESK. This CDR3 comprises 15 residues. CDR3 sequence: CASSFSRAITGELFF. DNA for the CDR3: TGTGCCAGCAGCTTCTCACGGGCGATTACCGGGGAGCTGTTTTTT.

The chain links TRBV6-5 to TRBJ1-2; a possible D gene is TRBD1 (6 bases). The V gene lost 6 bases and the J gene lost 8 bases, with 22 bases spanning the gap. The CDR3 loop spans 15 amino acids. Germline lookup yields CDR1 MNHEY and CDR2 SVGAGI. The DNA of the CDR3 is TGTGCCAGCAGCGTCGCCCGGGGTGGGGGCAAAGGCTACACCTTC. It yields the protein CASSVARGGGKGYTF.

The chain recombines TRBV28 with TRBJ1-3; D gene uncertain. The germline V gene encodes CDR1 MDHEN and CDR2 SYDVKM. CDR3 length: 16 amino acids. Trimming removed 11 bases from V and 0 bases from J, with 20 bases in between. CDR3 nucleotide sequence: TGTGCCTCCCACCCCCCCCACAGACACTCTGGAAACACCATATATTTT. Encoded protein: CASHPPHRHSGNTIYF.

This chain uses TRBV10-3 with TRBJ2-7, with 9 bases that match TRBD2. Trimming cost V 0 bases and J 2 bases; bases outside gene matches: 2. CDR3 size: 15 residues. Germline CDR1 ENHRY, CDR2 SYGVKD. CDR3 sequence: CAISESTSGPYEQYF. As DNA, the CDR3 is TGTGCCATCAGTGAGTCGACTAGCGGACCCTACGAGCAGTACTTC.

V gene TRBV10-3 combines with J gene TRBJ2-7; 7 positions agree with TRBD1. Trimming at V came to 6 bases and at J to 1 base, leaving 6 bases not matched to a gene. Germline-derived CDR1 and CDR2 are ENHRY and SYGVKD. The CDR3 is 14 amino acids. CDR3 loop: CAIRETGPSYEQYF. The CDR3 nucleotides are TGTGCCATCAGAGAGACAGGGCCGTCCTACGAGCAGTACTTC.

The gene calls are TRBV5-1 and TRBJ1-1; 10 nucleotides agree with TRBD1. J lost 1 base, V lost 4 bases, and 10 bases had no gene match. Germline lookup yields CDR1 SGHRS and CDR2 YFSETQ. The CDR3 has 17 residues. CDR3 sequence reads: CASSRGQGPTQNTEAFF. The CDR3 DNA is TGCGCCAGCAGCCGGGGACAGGGGCCCACCCAGAACACTGAAGCTTTCTTT.

A note on this clone: One end of the junction fails to match germline, which may point to a read error. The chain couples TRBV4-3 to TRBJ1-5; D is uncertain. CDR3 length equals 14 residues. Germline assignment: CDR1 LGHNA and CDR2 YSLEER. CDR3 protein: CASSREYSNRPQHF. CDR3 nucleotides: TGCGCCAGCAGCCGCGAGTATAGCAATCGGCCCCAGCATTTT.

The J gene is TRBJ1-6, the V gene TRBV10-2; D is perhaps TRBD1 (5 bases). The V gene's germline CDR1 is WSHSY and CDR2 SAAADI. Trimming took off 6 bases at V and 0 bases at J, with 12 bases between the two ends. The CDR3 contains 16 residues. CDR3 sequence (DNA): TGCGCCAGCAGGGGACCGGGTCGCTCCTATAATTCACCCCTCCACTTT. This sequence encodes CASRGPGRSYNSPLHF.

This clone has a handful of counts. This chain joins TRBV7-2 and TRBJ2-3; 14 positions match TRBD2. Per germline, CDR1 SGHTA and CDR2 FQGNSA. V shed 5 bases, J shed 7 bases, and the junction held 11 bases outside the gene matches. The CDR3 spans 17 residues. CDR3 residues: CASSIPGLAGAGHTQYF. The CDR3 DNA sequence: TGTGCCAGCAGCATCCCGGGACTAGCGGGGGCGGGACATACGCAGTATTTT.

There are a few counts of this clone. This chain links TRBV5-1 with TRBJ1-5; 8 bases agree with TRBD1. Germline CDR1 and CDR2: SGHRS and YFSETQ. The CDR3 has 17 amino acids. Trimming removed 2 bases from V and 2 bases from J; junction bases left unmatched: 9. DNA of the CDR3: TGCGCCAGCAGCTTAGGGGCGACAGGGGCTGGCAATCAGCCCCAGCATTTT. It specifies CASSLGATGAGNQPQHF.

This chain uses TRBV5-1 with TRBJ1-3; D is ambiguous. The V gene lost 5 bases and the J gene lost 0 bases, with 9 bases spanning the gap. Germline CDR1 is SGHRS and CDR2 is YFSETQ. There are 14 residues in the CDR3. CDR3 sequence: CASRDGSSGNTIYF. Written as DNA, the CDR3 is TGCGCCAGCAGGGACGGGAGCTCTGGAAACACCATATATTTT.

CDR3 in amino acids: CASSQDAAFGQGRGTEAFF. The CDR3 nucleotides read TGCGCCAGCAGCCAAGATGCCGCATTTGGACAGGGCCGGGGAACTGAAGCTTTCTTT. The chain employs TRBV4-1 and TRBJ1-1, with TRBD1 matching 8 bases. The junction had 17 bases not matched to a gene; V was cut back by 0 bases and J by 5 bases. This CDR3 has 19 amino acids. From germline, CDR1 is MGHRA and CDR2 YSYEKL.

This chain connects TRBV7-2 to TRBJ1-6; TRBD1 aligns across 8 bases. Germline CDR1 reads SGHTA; CDR2 reads FQGNSA. This CDR3 is built from 15 residues. V shed 0 bases and J 9 bases; nucleotides not matched to a gene: 4. As DNA, the CDR3 is TGTGCCAGCAGCTTAGCGACAGGGGCGAGTTCACCCCTCCACTTT. It specifies CASSLATGASSPLHF.